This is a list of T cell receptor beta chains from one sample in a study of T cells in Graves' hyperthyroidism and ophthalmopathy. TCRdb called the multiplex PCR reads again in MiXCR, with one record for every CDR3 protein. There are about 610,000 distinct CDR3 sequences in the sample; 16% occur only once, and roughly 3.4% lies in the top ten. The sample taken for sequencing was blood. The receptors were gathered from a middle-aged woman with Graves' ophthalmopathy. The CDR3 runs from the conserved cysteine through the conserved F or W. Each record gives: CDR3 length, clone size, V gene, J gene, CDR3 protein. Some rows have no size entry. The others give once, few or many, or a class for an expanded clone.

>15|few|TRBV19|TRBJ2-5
CASSIPSGNQETQYF
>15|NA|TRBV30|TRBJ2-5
CAWTKGFAVGETQYF
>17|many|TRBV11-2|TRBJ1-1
CASSLDGFGRDYTEAFF
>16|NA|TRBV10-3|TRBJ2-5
CAISESNLNSQETQYF
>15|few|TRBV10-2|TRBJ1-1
CASSAYKGLNTEAFF
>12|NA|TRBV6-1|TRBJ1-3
CASTSSGNTIYF
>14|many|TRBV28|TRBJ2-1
CASSYSGNYNEQFF
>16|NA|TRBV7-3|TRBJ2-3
CASSLHGQGVTDTQYF
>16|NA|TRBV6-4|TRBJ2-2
CASSDSWTTFTGELFF
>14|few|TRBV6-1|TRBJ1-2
CASSEAGRVRGYTF
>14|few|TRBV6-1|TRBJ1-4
CASRGGLSNEKLFF
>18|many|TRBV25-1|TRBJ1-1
CASRTTRGEVRWNTEAFF
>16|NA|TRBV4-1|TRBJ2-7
CASSQGQRPGTYEQYF